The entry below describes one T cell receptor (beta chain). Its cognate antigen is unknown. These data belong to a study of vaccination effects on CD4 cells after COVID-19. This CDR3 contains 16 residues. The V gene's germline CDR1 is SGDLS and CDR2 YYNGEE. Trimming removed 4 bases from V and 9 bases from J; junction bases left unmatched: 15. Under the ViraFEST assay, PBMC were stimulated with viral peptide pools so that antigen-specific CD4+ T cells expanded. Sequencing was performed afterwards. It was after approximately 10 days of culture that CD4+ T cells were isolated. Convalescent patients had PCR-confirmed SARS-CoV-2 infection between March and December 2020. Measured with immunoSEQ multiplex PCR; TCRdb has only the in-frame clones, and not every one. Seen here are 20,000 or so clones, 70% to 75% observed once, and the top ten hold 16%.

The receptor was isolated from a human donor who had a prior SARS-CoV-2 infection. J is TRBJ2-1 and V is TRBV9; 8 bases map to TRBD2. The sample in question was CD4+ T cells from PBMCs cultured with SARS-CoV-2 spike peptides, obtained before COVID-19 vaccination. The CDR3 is CASSPRGTSGGREQFF. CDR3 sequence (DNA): TGTGCCAGCAGCCCCCGAGGGACTAGTGGAGGCCGTGAGCAGTTCTTC.